The next 31 T cell receptor beta chains were all read from a single sample in a study of CD8+CD57+ T cells in acquired aplastic anemia. Patients chosen for sequencing had CD8+CD57+ cells that had expanded, as shown by flow cytometry. TCR beta VDJ and CDR3 profiles were obtained from a genomic DNA template. MiXCR, applied by TCRdb to the reads, yields one record per CDR3 protein. Found here are some 120,000 distinct CDR3 sequences, 30% to 45% of them singletons; the top ten hold around 2.5%. The source material was sorted CD4+, CD8+, or CD8+CD57+ T cells (not recorded which) from PBMCs. These receptors came from a human donor with aplastic anemia.

Regarding this clonotype: Without the conserved terminal phenylalanine or tryptophan, this CDR3 likely stems from a read error. The limits of the CDR3 on the DNA are not certain, so only TCRdb's listed CDR3 is given. The chain uses TRBV5-1 and TRBJ1-6; no DNA check was done on the table's D call, TRBD1. Both ends counted, the CDR3 spans 13 residues. The germline V gene encodes CDR1 SGHRS and CDR2 YFSETQ. CDR3 in amino acids: CATSRGPNSPPHL.

This clonotype was detected many times. The CDR3 is CASSISGAGYTDTQYF. CDR3 coding DNA: TGTGCCAGTAGTATAAGTGGCGCTGGATACACAGATACGCAGTATTTT. The V call is TRBV19, the J call TRBJ2-3; unclear D gene. The CDR3 covers 16 residues. V shed 2 bases and J shed 2 bases, with 14 bases lying between them. From germline, CDR1 is LNHDA and CDR2 SQIVND (reference sequence).

This clonotype was detected many times. V is TRBV19 and J is TRBJ1-6; D uncertain. V dropped 5 bases and J dropped 2 bases, with 4 bases sitting between them. Germline CDR1 and CDR2: LNHDA and SQIVND (reference sequence). This CDR3 is built from 13 residues. The CDR3 bases are TGTGCCAGTAGTGGGACCTATAATTCACCCCTCCACTTT. Translating gives CASSGTYNSPLHF. Looking up the rest from reference TRBV19 and TRBJ1-6 gives the full variable domain: DGGITQSPKYLFRKEGQNVTLSCEQNLNHDAMYWYRQDPGQGLRLIYYSQIVNDFQKGDIAEGYSVSREKKESFPLTVTSAQKNPTAFYLCASSGTYNSPLHFGNGTRLTVT.

This clonotype was found many times. The CDR3, as DNA: TGCGCCAGCAGCCGGGGAGAGAACACTGAAGCTTTCTTT. Translating it yields CASSRGENTEAFF. V is TRBV5-1 and J is TRBJ1-1, with D unresolved. Germline values: CDR1 SGHRS, CDR2 YFSETQ. Trimming removed 4 bases at V and 1 base at J, with 8 bases between. This CDR3 is built from 13 residues. The full variable domain, with the rest looked up from reference TRBV5-1 and TRBJ1-1, is KAGVTQTPRYLIKTRGQQVTLSCSPISGHRSVSWYQQTPGQGLQFLFEYFSETQRNKGNFPGRFSGRQFSNSRSEMNVSTLELGDSALYLCASSRGENTEAFFGQGTRLTVV.

The sample holds a few counts of this clonotype. The conserved closing phenylalanine or tryptophan is absent in this CDR3, likely reflecting a read error. The chain is built from TRBV5-1 and TRBJ1-6; no firm D call. In germline, CDR1 is SGHRS, CDR2 YFSETQ. The CDR3 is 14 residues long. Trimming shortened V by 0 bases and J by 8 bases, and 9 bases separated the two germline ends. For the CDR3, the DNA is TGCGCCAGCAGCTTGGGCGAGAGCGATTCACCCCTCCACTGT. It yields the protein CASSLGESDSPLHC.

The chain has TRBV15 and TRBJ2-2, with D tentatively TRBD1 or TRBD2 (5 bases each). This CDR3 has 17 residues. Germline values: CDR1 LNHNV, CDR2 YYDKDF (reference sequence). Trimming pared 3 bases from V and 4 bases from J, leaving 18 bases between. This CDR3 is CATSRKAGTASTGELFF. The CDR3 bases are TGTGCCACCAGCAGGAAAGCCGGGACGGCGAGCACCGGGGAGCTGTTTTTT.

A word on this clonotype: One junction end does not reproduce the germline sequence, and a read error may be involved. In DNA form, the CDR3 reads TGTGCCATCAATGAGGGGGCAAACACTGAAGCTTTCTTT. Protein: CAINEGANTEAFF. The V gene is TRBV10-3, the J gene TRBJ1-1; 7 positions agree with TRBD1. Germline loops: CDR1 ENHRY, CDR2 SYGVKD. The CDR3 is made up of 13 amino acids.

Only a few counts were recorded for this clonotype. The gene calls are TRBV3-1 and TRBJ1-1, with unresolved D. Germline values: CDR1 LGHDT, CDR2 YNNKEL (reference sequence). V dropped 0 bases and J dropped 4 bases, with 9 bases sitting between them. The CDR3 length is 14 residues. CDR3 in amino acids: CASSQDPQSTEAFF. The CDR3 coding sequence is TGTGCCAGCAGCCAAGACCCCCAAAGCACTGAAGCTTTCTTT.

This clonotype occurred many times. The genes are TRBV12-3 or TRBV12-4 and TRBJ2-3; D assignment may be TRBD1 or TRBD2 (6 bases each). The CDR3 length is 13 residues. Trimming cost V 8 bases and J 7 bases, with 16 bases left between them. CDR3 nucleotides: TGTGCCAGCCGAGGGGGGTCGGGGAATACGCAGTATTTT. Protein product: CASRGGSGNTQYF.

This clonotype was observed many times. CDR3 residues: CSALTTPNTGELFF. The CDR3 DNA reads as TGCAGCGCCCTGACAACCCCGAACACCGGGGAGCTGTTTTTT. The chain has TRBV29-1 and TRBJ2-2; no firm D call. CDR3 length: 14 amino acids. V was pared by 7 bases and J by 0 bases, with 12 bases between. The germline gives CDR1 SQVTM, CDR2 ANQGSEA.

The table lists this clonotype with a count of one. The rearrangement uses TRBV20-1 and TRBJ1-3, with D hard to call. V lost 2 bases, J lost 1 base, and 12 bases lay in between. The CDR3 has 15 residues. Germline CDR1 is DFQATT and CDR2 is SNEGSKA (reference sequence). The DNA of the CDR3 is TGCAGTGCTAGACAACCCCCAGTGTCTGGAAACACCATATATTTT. It codes for CSARQPPVSGNTIYF.

The chain combines TRBV19 with TRBJ1-1; no definite D call. V was clipped by 10 bases and J by 1 base, with 10 bases between them. The CDR3 sequence is 12 residues long. From germline, CDR1 is LNHDA and CDR2 SQIVND (reference sequence). The CDR3 protein is CATRGSNTEAFF. The CDR3 DNA follows: TGTGCCACTCGAGGGTCGAACACTGAAGCTTTCTTT.

As concerns this clonotype: Possible read error: a much larger clone is one base away. The J gene is TRBJ1-5, the V gene TRBV4-1, with D possibly matching TRBD1 (5 bases). The germline V gene has CDR1 MGHRA and CDR2 YSYEKL. The CDR3 extends over 16 amino acids. Here the CDR3 reads CASRQQGIRVGQPQHF. The DNA of the CDR3 is TGCGCCAGCCGCCAACAAGGTATCAGGGTCGGCCAGCCCCAGCATTTT.

This clonotype was seen ten or more times. V is TRBV20-1 and J is TRBJ2-3, with D perhaps TRBD2 (6 bases). V lost 0 bases and J 0 bases, leaving 10 bases between the germline ends. CDR3 length: 15 residues. Germline V gene lookup returns CDR1 DFQATT and CDR2 SNEGSKA (reference sequence). CDR3 DNA sequence: TGCAGTGCTAGAGATCCGGCGGGAAGCACAGATACGCAGTATTTT. Encoded protein: CSARDPAGSTDTQYF.

V and J are TRBV20-1 and TRBJ1-5; TRBD1 is a possible D gene (5 bases). The germline CDR1 and CDR2 sequences are DFQATT and SNEGSKA (reference sequence). The CDR3 has 15 amino acids. Trimming left V 6 bases short and J 0 bases short, with 15 bases between. DNA for the CDR3: TGCAGTGCACCGGACGGGACGGTTAGCAATCAGCCCCAGCATTTT. Translation: CSAPDGTVSNQPQHF.

The V call is TRBV24-1, the J call TRBJ1-1; no definite D call. The CDR3 spans 16 residues. V dropped 0 bases and J dropped 0 bases, with 10 bases sitting between them. Germline CDR1 KGHDR, CDR2 SFDVKD. CDR3 DNA sequence: TGTGCCACCAGTGATTTGCCGGGCCGGATGAACACTGAAGCTTTCTTT. Its protein is CATSDLPGRMNTEAFF.

In its sample, this clonotype was seen many times. This rearrangement joins TRBV19 to TRBJ2-1, with a tentative D call TRBD1 (5 bases). Germline CDR1 reads LNHDA; CDR2 reads SQIVND (reference sequence). V was cut by 6 bases and J by 0 bases, with 15 bases left in between. The CDR3 is 16 residues long. The CDR3 loop reads CASSLFRQHSYNEQFF. The CDR3 nucleotides read TGTGCCAGTAGCTTATTTAGACAGCACTCCTACAATGAGCAGTTCTTC.

This clonotype was counted many times. V and J are TRBV7-2 and TRBJ2-3; TRBD1 is a possible D gene (5 bases). The CDR3 loop spans 14 amino acids. Germline-derived CDR1 and CDR2 are SGHTA and FQGNSA. Trimming shortened V by 7 bases and J by 4 bases, and 15 bases separated the two germline ends. CDR3 sequence: CASNRQRPSDTQYF. The CDR3 DNA reads TGTGCCAGCAACCGACAGCGACCATCAGATACGCAGTATTTT.

This clonotype was seen repeatedly, ten times or more. The genes are TRBV6-5 and TRBJ2-7; 9 bases agree with TRBD1. The CDR3 is 16 residues long. Germline CDR1 reads MNHEY; CDR2 reads SVGAGI. Trimming cost V 2 bases and J 2 bases; bases outside gene matches: 7. The CDR3 protein is CASSYAGQGSPYEQYV. Written as DNA, the CDR3 is TGTGCCAGCAGTTACGCAGGACAGGGGAGCCCCTACGAGCAGTACGTC.

The rearrangement joins TRBV25-1 to TRBJ1-1; D remains ambiguous. The germline CDR1 and CDR2 sequences are MGHDK and SYGVNS. Trimming removed 10 bases at V and 1 base at J, with 13 bases between. The CDR3 is 13 residues long. In DNA, the CDR3 is TGTGCCACCCGAACCCCAGGGAACACTGAAGCTTTCTTT. It translates to CATRTPGNTEAFF.

This clonotype was seen a handful of times. The chain couples TRBV5-1 to TRBJ1-4; 8 positions agree with TRBD1. Germline CDR1 is SGHRS and CDR2 is YFSETQ. Germline trimming cut 0 bases from V and 8 bases from J; bases unmatched to any gene: 6. This CDR3 spans 15 amino acids. The chain's CDR3 is CASSLGQGWGEKLFF. The CDR3 nucleotides read TGCGCCAGCAGCTTGGGACAGGGGTGGGGGGAAAAACTGTTTTTT.

This clonotype was recorded at least ten times. The chain carries TRBV6-5 and TRBJ2-7; possibly TRBD1 for D (6 bases). In germline, CDR1 is MNHEY, CDR2 SVGAGI. This CDR3 comprises 13 residues. V dropped 4 bases and J dropped 3 bases, with 10 bases sitting between them. The CDR3 is CASSSGHLYEQYV. The CDR3 bases are TGTGCCAGCAGTTCGGGACACCTCTACGAGCAGTACGTC.

This clonotype was counted between two and nine times. The chain uses TRBV4-2 and TRBJ2-6; maybe TRBD1 (6 bases). The CDR3 covers 19 residues. CDR1 LGHNA and CDR2 YNFKEQ come from the germline V gene. V was shortened by 1 base and J by 0 bases, with 16 bases between the two germline ends. The CDR3 region is CASSQGPGQSSSGANVLTF. In DNA, the CDR3 is TGTGCCAGCAGCCAAGGACCCGGACAGTCCAGCTCTGGGGCCAACGTCCTGACTTTC.

The table lists this clonotype with a few counts. The chain is built from TRBV12-3 or TRBV12-4 and TRBJ1-5, with 8 bases identical to TRBD1. The CDR3 covers 17 residues. V was pared by 0 bases and J by 1 base, with 5 bases of the junction left unmatched. The CDR3 here is CASSLATGAGSNQPQHF. CDR3 bases: TGTGCCAGCAGTTTAGCGACAGGGGCGGGGAGCAATCAGCCCCAGCATTTT.

The chain couples TRBV29-1 to TRBJ2-5; unclear D gene. V lost 6 bases and J lost 5, with 13 bases in between. The CDR3 sequence is 12 residues long. Germline V CDR1 and CDR2: SQVTM, ANQGSEA. The CDR3: CSVTWGRETQYF. The CDR3 DNA reads as TGCAGCGTGACGTGGGGAAGGGAGACCCAGTACTTC. Looking up the rest from reference TRBV29-1 and TRBJ2-5 gives the full variable domain: SAVISQKPSRDICQRGTSLTIQCQVDSQVTMMFWYRQQPGQSLTLIATANQGSEATYESGFVIDKFPISRPNLTFSTLTVSNMSPEDSSIYLCSVTWGRETQYFGPGTRLLVL.

V is TRBV20-1 and J is TRBJ2-3, with TRBD2 matching over 14 bases. CDR1 is DFQATT and CDR2 is SNEGSKA in the germline V gene (reference sequence). The ends lost 4 bases at V and 1 base at J; junction bases unmatched: 7. The CDR3 has 17 amino acids. The chain's CDR3 is CSATRLAGGPGTDTQYF. CDR3 DNA: TGCAGTGCTACCAGACTAGCGGGGGGGCCGGGCACAGATACGCAGTATTTT.

The CDR3: CSATGTKGEKLFF. The CDR3 DNA is TGCAGCGCTACCGGGACTAAGGGGGAAAAACTGTTTTTT. The V and J genes are TRBV29-1 and TRBJ1-4; D perhaps matches TRBD1 (5 bases). Germline CDR1 SQVTM, CDR2 ANQGSEA. Between the trimmed V and J ends, which lost 7 bases and 8 bases, there was a span of 17 bases. This CDR3 has 13 residues.

Comment on this clonotype: The germline gene is not matched at one end of the junction; a read error may be the cause. The chain joins TRBV6-2 or TRBV6-3 to TRBJ1-1, with TRBD1 as a possible D gene (6 bases). Germline CDR1 reads MNHEY; CDR2 reads SVGEGT. The CDR3 covers 15 residues. The CDR3 region is CASRTIGQLNTEASF. The CDR3 coding sequence is TGTGCCAGCAGAACGATCGGACAGTTGAACACTGAAGCTTCCTTT.

This clonotype was seen repeatedly, ten times or more. The V gene is TRBV7-9, the J gene TRBJ1-2; 8 bases fit TRBD1. The CDR3 covers 14 residues. Germline values: CDR1 SEHNR, CDR2 FQNEAQ (reference sequence). The V and J ends lost 5 bases and 6 bases, in that order; junction bases with no gene match: 8. The CDR3 loop is CASSPDREPHGYTF. The CDR3 DNA reads as TGTGCCAGCAGCCCGGACAGGGAACCTCATGGCTACACCTTC.

Worth noting for this clonotype: One junction end disagrees with the germline gene, perhaps due to a read error. V is TRBV7-9 and J is TRBJ1-2, with D possibly matching TRBD1 (6 bases). Germline CDR1 and CDR2: SEHNR and FQNEAQ (reference sequence). CDR3 length: 13 amino acids. CDR3 bases: TGTGCCGGCAGCTTAGGGGGGGGCCGGGGCTACACCTTC. The encoded protein is CAGSLGGGRGYTF.

Concerning this clonotype itself: A much larger clone is a single base away; this may be a read error. Here the CDR3 omits its conserved ending phenylalanine or tryptophan, so a read error is the likely source. The chain joins TRBV12-3 or TRBV12-4 to TRBJ2-3; D uncertain. The CDR3 is 15 residues long. V gave up 1 base and J gave up 3 bases, with 11 bases separating them. This CDR3 reads CASSLDRVGTDTQYS. The CDR3 nucleotides are TGTGCCAGCAGTTTAGATCGGGTGGGGACAGATACGCAGTATTCT.